The next 9 T cell receptor beta chains were all read from a single sample in a study of T-cell reconstitution after alpha-beta-depleted transplantation in children (dated by TCRdb to the mid-2010s). The library was produced with PCR. The sequencing machine was an Illumina HiSeq 2500. TCR libraries were prepared with molecular barcoding, using unique molecular identifiers to normalize TCRbeta repertoire quantification. TCRdb cleaned the public reads at Q25 with fastp, built clones with MiXCR and kept in-frame beta chains. For every CDR3 protein sequence, its rows merge into one entry that carries the most common genes and DNA. The sample yields about 360,000 distinct CDR3 sequences; about 14% were counted once. The ten top clones hold around 4% of the sample. The material was PBMCs, obtained from the stem cell graft. These TCRs come from a human donor who donated a stem cell graft to a child with Fanconi anemia.

The chain carries TRBV27 and TRBJ2-7, with D uncertain. Germline CDR1 is MNHEY and CDR2 is SMNVEV (reference sequence). Deletions cut 4 bases from V and 5 bases from J, with 15 bases between. CDR3 length: 14 residues. The CDR3 loop reads CASSSTGYGNEQYF. CDR3 DNA sequence: TGTGCCAGCAGTTCAACTGGTTATGGAAACGAGCAGTACTTC.

This chain joins TRBV20-1 and TRBJ2-7; the match to TRBD1 covers 9 bases. CDR1 DFQATT and CDR2 SNEGSKA come from the germline V gene (reference sequence). The CDR3 runs to 17 residues. In nucleotides, the CDR3 is TGCTGCGCTAGAACCAAGGGACAGGGAAAGGTAACCTACGAGCAGTACTTC. As protein: CCARTKGQGKVTYEQYF.

In its sample, this clonotype was seen a few times. The chain combines TRBV6-1 with TRBJ2-2, with TRBD2 as a possible D gene (5 bases). Germline V lookup: CDR1 MNHNS, CDR2 SASEGT. The V end was cut by 7 bases, the J end by 1 base, with 10 bases between. The CDR3 runs to 14 residues. The CDR3 bases are TGTGCCAGCACCAATGGAGGGAACACCGGGGAGCTGTTTTTT. Translation gives CASTNGGNTGELFF.

The chain has TRBV6-5 and TRBJ1-1; D possibly corresponds to TRBD1 (5 bases). Between the trimmed V and J ends, which lost 4 bases and 5 bases, there was a span of 17 bases. CDR1 is MNHEY and CDR2 is SVGAGI in the germline V gene. There are 15 residues in the CDR3. The DNA for the CDR3 is TGTGCCAGCAGTTTATTCGGGACGACGGCGACTGAAGCTTTCTTT. This gives the protein CASSLFGTTATEAFF.

This clonotype was seen more than once but under ten times. V usage is TRBV11-2 and J usage is TRBJ1-1; D gene unclear. Per germline, CDR1 SGHAT and CDR2 FQNNGV. V was trimmed by 5 bases and J by 3 bases, leaving 10 bases between them. There are 13 residues in the CDR3. Here the CDR3 DNA reads TGTGCCAGCAGCCATCTCACCGACACTGAAGCTTTCTTT. This encodes CASSHLTDTEAFF.

This clonotype was seen repeatedly, ten times or more. The chain is built from TRBV25-1 and TRBJ1-2; D gene ambiguous. The germline V gene encodes CDR1 MGHDK and CDR2 SYGVNS. V lost 6 bases and J lost 3, with 11 bases in between. The CDR3 spans 13 residues. CDR3: CASSLTAHYGYTF. The CDR3 nucleotides read TGTGCCAGCAGCCTTACGGCACACTATGGCTACACCTTC.

This clonotype was seen repeatedly, ten times or more. The chain is built from TRBV28 and TRBJ2-2, with D hard to call. The CDR3 is made up of 13 amino acids. With 5 bases removed from V and 5 bases from J, the gap between germline ends came to 9 bases. Germline loops: CDR1 MDHEN, CDR2 SYDVKM. CDR3: CASSPPSTGELFF. The CDR3 DNA reads as TGTGCCAGCAGTCCCCCCAGTACCGGGGAGCTGTTTTTT. Full variable domain (rest looked up from reference TRBV28 and TRBJ2-2): DVKVTQSSRYLVKRTGEKVFLECVQDMDHENMFWYRQDPGLGLRLIYFSYDVKMKEKGDIPEGYSVSREKKERFSLILESASTNQTSMYLCASSPPSTGELFFGEGSRLTVL.

This clonotype showed up just a few times. V gene TRBV5-5 combines with J gene TRBJ2-3; 11 bases map to TRBD2. CDR1 is SGHKS and CDR2 is YYEKEE in the germline V gene (reference sequence). The CDR3 contains 17 residues. The ends lost 3 bases at V and 2 bases at J; junction bases unmatched: 8. The CDR3: CASSWDLAGGYTDTQYF. CDR3 nucleotide sequence: TGTGCCAGCAGCTGGGACCTAGCGGGGGGCTACACAGATACGCAGTATTTT.

This clonotype was seen more than once but under ten times. The chain carries TRBV28 and TRBJ1-2, with D possibly being TRBD1 (5 bases). The V end lost 2 bases, the J end lost 8 bases, and 15 bases lay between the germline ends. CDR3 length equals 14 residues. Germline-derived CDR1 and CDR2 are MDHEN and SYDVKM. CDR3 region: CASSLGTIIGGYTF. The CDR3 DNA is TGTGCCAGCAGTTTAGGGACCATTATCGGAGGCTACACCTTC.